The subject of this entry is one TCR beta chain. No antigen is known for it. Per-base qualities were not stored, and no clone one base away is much larger. The library was generated by the immunoSEQ multiplex PCR assay. TCR beta CDR3 sequencing was performed on DNA from the cultured, isolated CD4+ T cells. On the study's bioinformatics: Non-productive TCR sequences were removed, reads were trimmed to the CDR3 region, and CDR3s of at least 7 amino acids were retained. Antigen-specific clonotypes were identified using the MANAFEST web app by comparison of expansion in peptide wells against reference cultures. To be called positive, a clone needed expansion at FDR<0.05 compared with the reference and with all other wells, an odds ratio greater than 5, and a frequency greater than 0.1% in two replicate wells. Cross-reactive clonotypes were defined as significantly expanded in SARS-CoV-2 spike wells and in at least one common cold coronavirus spike condition. Using the stringdist R package, CDR3 similarity was measured by Levenshtein distance, and unrooted trees were constructed with ape in R 3.6.1. TCRdb took over this immuneACCESS table, retaining in-frame rearrangements with V and J assigned. Such tables are incomplete; in checked studies, under half of the missing clones stem from an unresolved V gene, and the remainder is unexplained. V and J calls and clone size are those listed in that table; D and trimming were worked out from the DNA. This sample holds around 35,000 clones; 66% were observed only once. About 16% of the sample belongs to the ten largest clones.

The record originates from a study of vaccination effects on CD4 cells after COVID-19 (dated by TCRdb to the early 2020s). About the study as a whole: Each participant received two doses of an mRNA SARS-CoV-2 vaccine, either BNT162b2 or mRNA-1273. The study compared SARS-CoV-2 spike-specific CD4+ TCR repertoires before and after mRNA vaccination in COVID-19 convalescent patients and infection-naive vaccine recipients. The full study included some 10 COVID-19 convalescent patients and several SARS-CoV-2-naive healthy vaccine recipients. Cultures from other donors in the study were sequenced with the Oncomine TCR Beta short-read assay on an Illumina iSeq 100.

The study at large found these results: Limitations of the study were the small number of convalescent patients and the absence of early post-infection timepoints. In healthy vaccine recipients, vaccine-induced clones were almost all SARS-CoV-2 mono-reactive, with only 1 of 255 cross-reactive with common cold coronaviruses. Marked clonal contraction was observed in both infection-induced and vaccine-induced clones at late post-vaccination timepoints, consistent with waning T cell responses.

Measured from the cysteine to the phenylalanine, the CDR3 is 16 residues long. Kept here is only the CDR3 DNA, which spans 48 bases and is read in frame from base 1. CDR1 and CDR2, looked up from the germline V gene, are MGHRA and YSYEKL. V is cut back by 4 bases and J by 0 bases, with 8 bases in the junction unmatched. The ViraFEST assay stimulated PBMC with viral peptide pools and then used TCR sequencing to identify antigen-specific CD4+ T cell clonotypes by expansion. After less than 13 days of culture, CD4+ T cells were isolated with the EasySep CD4+ T cell isolation kit. The absence of prior SARS-CoV-2 infection in healthy vaccine recipients was confirmed by negative nucleocapsid antibodies before and after vaccination. Each well held two million PBMC cultured in IMDM containing around 5% human AB serum, roughly 10 IU/ml IL-2 and gentamicin, along with roughly 10 ug/ml peptides. On days 3 and 7, half of the culture medium was replaced with fresh IL-2-containing medium. Unless noted otherwise, every peptide stimulation condition was cultured in triplicate wells. PBMC were separated from whole blood using Ficoll-Paque Plus gradient centrifugation and were then either cryopreserved at -140C or used fresh. The overlapping peptide pools covered the spike proteins of SARS-CoV-2 as well as those of the common cold coronaviruses HCoV-NL63, HCoV-OC43 and HCoV-229E. The QIAamp micro DNA kit was used to extract genomic DNA from the cultured CD4+ T cells.

The V gene is TRBV4-1 and the J gene is TRBJ2-7, and 8 bases in between align with TRBD1. This TCR came from a human donor who received a COVID-19 vaccine. The sample in question was CD4+ T cells from PBMCs cultured with HCoV-OC43 spike peptides, obtained before COVID-19 vaccination. Read against the paper, the sample's cell subset or site label means: HCoV-OC43 spike overlapping peptide pool stimulation. The CDR3 reads as follows: CASSRGQGGYSYEQYF. The DNA is TGCGCCAGCAGCCGCGGACAGGGCGGCTACTCCTACGAGCAGTACTTC.